The 29 T cell receptor beta chains in this list originate from one sample, sequenced in a study of blood T cells in healthy people across ages. The use of a sample-barcoded 5' primer and a J-beta primer mix characterized a second PCR of 7 to 11 cycles. TCRdb re-analysed the 5' RACE reads in MiXCR, keeping a single row per CDR3 protein. The sample contains some 640,000 distinct CDR3 sequences, around 49% of which appear only once. The specimen sequenced was blood. Receptors originate from an older woman in good health.

As DNA, the CDR3 is TGTGCCAGCAGTTTAGGCGGGAGGGCCCGTCGGCAAGAGACCCAGTACTTC. It translates to CASSLGGRARRQETQYF. The chain combines TRBV28 with TRBJ2-5; 9 bases fit TRBD2. Trimming removed 2 bases from V and 2 bases from J; junction bases left unmatched: 9. The CDR3 is 17 residues long. Germline loops: CDR1 MDHEN, CDR2 SYDVKM.

This clonotype was seen only a few times. This sequence joins TRBV10-3 and TRBJ2-1; TRBD2 matches 7 bases. In germline, CDR1 is ENHRY, CDR2 SYGVKD. CDR3 size: 15 residues. V trimming: 9 bases; J trimming: 4 bases; junction bases outside the gene matches: 12. This chain's CDR3 is CAIGVGGRGYNEQFF. Here the CDR3 DNA reads TGTGCCATTGGGGTTGGCGGGAGAGGGTACAATGAGCAGTTCTTC.

This clonotype was recorded at least ten times. J is TRBJ2-1 and V is TRBV12-3 or TRBV12-4; 7 bases fit TRBD2. CDR3 length: 16 amino acids. V shed 7 bases and J 9 bases; nucleotides not matched to a gene: 18. In DNA, the CDR3 is TGTGCCAGCAAACCAACCCGTCGGGGGGAGCGGGGTGAGCAGTTCTTC. Amino acids: CASKPTRRGERGEQFF.

This clonotype has a handful of counts. The chain joins TRBV18 to TRBJ2-1, with TRBD1 identical over 12 bases. There are 18 residues in the CDR3. Trimming removed 2 bases from V and 6 bases from J; junction bases left unmatched: 11. Germline values: CDR1 KGHSH, CDR2 LQKENI. CDR3 sequence (DNA): TGTGCCAGCTCACCAACCGGGACAGGGGGCTCCTCGTCCAATGAGCAGTTCTTC. It codes for CASSPTGTGGSSSNEQFF.

The chain links TRBV20-1 to TRBJ1-1, with a weak D call TRBD1 (5 bases). The germline V gene has CDR1 DFQATT and CDR2 SNEGSKA (reference sequence). The CDR3 covers 13 residues. The V end was cut by 2 bases, the J end by 6 bases, with 13 bases between. This chain's CDR3 is CSARISPRAEAFF. Written as DNA, the CDR3 is TGCAGTGCTAGAATCAGCCCCAGGGCTGAAGCTTTCTTT.

The genes are TRBV28 and TRBJ1-1; D is unresolved. V lost 7 bases and J lost 7, with 13 bases in between. The germline V gene has CDR1 MDHEN and CDR2 SYDVKM. CDR3 length equals 12 residues. The CDR3 reads CASTNPYSEAFF. The DNA for the CDR3 is TGTGCCAGCACCAACCCCTACAGTGAAGCTTTCTTT.

DNA of the CDR3: TGTGCCAGCAGCCAAGTACTAAGACAGCGGGAGGACTCCTACGAGCAGTACTTC. Translated: CASSQVLRQREDSYEQYF. The chain carries TRBV14 and TRBJ2-7, with 9 bases aligning to TRBD2. The V segment lost 1 base and the J segment 0 bases; nucleotides outside the gene matches: 10. The CDR3 totals 18 residues. Germline V gives CDR1 SGHDN, CDR2 FVKESK.

In this sample, this clonotype turned up a few times. This chain connects TRBV20-1 to TRBJ2-3; the D is unclear. This CDR3 has 15 amino acids. Trimming took 3 bases from V and 2 from J, leaving 15 bases between them. Germline CDR1 and CDR2: DFQATT and SNEGSKA (reference sequence). This chain's CDR3 is CSASALSRDTDTQYF. CDR3 coding DNA: TGCAGTGCTAGCGCCCTTAGCCGCGACACAGATACGCAGTATTTT.

This clonotype showed up just a few times. The chain joins TRBV30 to TRBJ2-5; D call uncertain. The V end lost 3 bases, the J end lost 3 bases, and 5 bases lay between the germline ends. The CDR3 is 11 amino acids. Germline lookup yields CDR1 GTSNPN and CDR2 SVGIG (reference sequence). This chain's CDR3 is CAWSHKETQYF. CDR3 sequence (DNA): TGTGCCTGGAGCCACAAAGAGACCCAGTACTTC.

There are a few counts of this clonotype. The rearrangement uses TRBV10-3 and TRBJ1-1, with 7 nucleotides matching TRBD1. Trimming at V came to 10 bases and at J to 4 bases, leaving 18 bases not matched to a gene. The CDR3 has 16 amino acids. The V gene's germline CDR1 is ENHRY and CDR2 SYGVKD. The CDR3 nucleotides are TGTGCCACGGCAGGACAGGCGGGGTTCACGGGCACTGAAGCTTTCTTT. Its protein product is CATAGQAGFTGTEAFF.

This clonotype came up once. The gene calls are TRBV9 and TRBJ2-7; D is perhaps TRBD2 (5 bases). V was pared by 0 bases and J by 0 bases, with 13 bases between. Germline CDR1 SGDLS, CDR2 YYNGEE. The CDR3 covers 16 residues. The chain's CDR3 is CASSVAPRASSYEQYF. In nucleotides, the CDR3 is TGTGCCAGCAGCGTAGCTCCGCGGGCGAGCTCCTACGAGCAGTACTTC.

The J gene is TRBJ2-3, the V gene TRBV4-2, with D perhaps TRBD1 or TRBD2 (5 bases each). V lost 3 bases to trimming and J lost 4 bases, with 23 bases between them. Germline V gene sequence: CDR1 LGHNA, CDR2 YNFKEQ. This CDR3 has 18 residues. CDR3 in DNA: TGTGCCAGCAGCCAGATGATGCCGGGGACGAAGGGGTCAGATACGCAGTATTTT. This translates into CASSQMMPGTKGSDTQYF.

The genes are TRBV15 and TRBJ2-2; TRBD2 is a possible D gene (6 bases). The CDR3 is made up of 15 amino acids. Germline CDR1 is LNHNV and CDR2 is YYDKDF (reference sequence). In nucleotides, the CDR3 is TGTGGAATCGGGTCGGAGGGTACTTACACCGGGGAGCTGTTTTTT. As protein: CGIGSEGTYTGELFF.

This chain links TRBV2 with TRBJ2-2; 13 nucleotides match TRBD2. Germline lookup yields CDR1 SNHLY and CDR2 FYNNEI. CDR3 length: 15 amino acids. V was pared by 7 bases and J by 6 bases, with 5 bases of the junction left unmatched. The CDR3, as DNA: TGTGCCAGCATGAGGACTAGCGGGAGCTCCGGGGAGCTGTTTTTT. This encodes CASMRTSGSSGELFF.

J is TRBJ2-2 and V is TRBV7-6, with TRBD1 matching 9 bases. This CDR3 is built from 16 residues. The germline CDR1 and CDR2 sequences are SGHVS and FNYEAQ. V was pared by 6 bases and J by 7 bases, with 12 bases of the junction left unmatched. CDR3 amino acids: CASREQGAPRGGELFF. The CDR3 coding sequence is TGTGCCAGCAGGGAACAGGGGGCGCCGAGAGGCGGGGAGCTGTTTTTT.

A few counts support this clonotype. The V call is TRBV5-1, the J call TRBJ2-1; D gene unclear. The CDR3 has 15 amino acids. V dropped 4 bases and J dropped 6 bases, with 17 bases sitting between them. Germline CDR1 and CDR2: SGHRS and YFSETQ. The CDR3 region is CASSTTVTLSNEQFF. In nucleotides, the CDR3 is TGCGCCAGCAGCACCACAGTGACCCTTTCCAATGAGCAGTTCTTC. Drawing the rest from reference TRBV5-1 and TRBJ2-1, the complete variable domain is KAGVTQTPRYLIKTRGQQVTLSCSPISGHRSVSWYQQTPGQGLQFLFEYFSETQRNKGNFPGRFSGRQFSNSRSEMNVSTLELGDSALYLCASSTTVTLSNEQFFGPGTRLTVL.

There are a few counts of this clonotype. This chain links TRBV11-2 with TRBJ2-1; 7 bases fit TRBD2. Losses at the gene ends were 5 bases for V and 4 bases for J; bases not matched to a gene: 5. Germline loops: CDR1 SGHAT, CDR2 FQNNGV. The CDR3 has 14 amino acids. The DNA for the CDR3 is TGTGCCAGCAGCCCTAGGACTAGTTACAATGAGCAGTTCTTC. This sequence encodes CASSPRTSYNEQFF.

The chain employs TRBV7-2 and TRBJ2-4, with D unresolved. The J call could be wrong; TRBJ2-7 is a better fit for the DNA end. Germline CDR1 is SGHTA and CDR2 is FQGNSA. This CDR3 spans 13 amino acids. In nucleotides, the CDR3 is TGTGCCAGCAGCTCCCGACCCCTCAGCGAGCAGTACTTC. Translating it yields CASSSRPLSEQYF.

The J gene is TRBJ2-5, the V gene TRBV7-9; TRBD1 might be the D (5 bases). The germline gives CDR1 SEHNR, CDR2 FQNEAQ (reference sequence). Trimming shortened V by 5 bases and J by 2 bases, and 15 bases separated the two germline ends. CDR3 length: 15 amino acids. CDR3 coding DNA: TGTGCCAGCAGCCAAGAACCGACAGTACAAGAGACCCAGTACTTC. Its translation is CASSQEPTVQETQYF.

V and J are TRBV27 and TRBJ2-4; 16 bases map to TRBD2. CDR1 and CDR2 (germline): MNHEY, SMNVEV (reference sequence). This CDR3 contains 18 residues. Trimming took 5 bases from V and 2 from J; bases not matched to a gene: 6. This CDR3 reads CASSVGLAGGGSKNIQYF. CDR3 in DNA: TGTGCCAGCAGTGTGGGACTAGCGGGAGGGGGGTCCAAAAACATTCAGTACTTC.

The rearrangement joins TRBV29-1 to TRBJ2-1; TRBD2 aligns across 10 bases. The ends lost 7 bases at V and 6 bases at J; junction bases unmatched: 6. CDR3 size: 13 residues. CDR1 is SQVTM, CDR2 ANQGSEA, per germline. The CDR3 reads CSAGTSAPNEQFF. CDR3 nucleotide sequence: TGCAGCGCCGGGACTAGCGCCCCCAATGAGCAGTTCTTC.

This clonotype was seen at least ten times. A much larger clone differs from this one at a single base, so this may be a read error. The gene calls are TRBV20-1 and TRBJ1-3; D possibly corresponds to TRBD1 (5 bases). Trimming removed 0 bases from V and 1 base from J, with 10 bases in between. This CDR3 contains 15 residues. CDR1 is DFQATT, CDR2 SNEGSKA, per germline (reference sequence). The CDR3 loop reads CSARDVKGSGNTIYF. DNA for the CDR3: TGCAGTGCTAGAGATGTGAAGGGGTCTGGAAACACCATATATTTT.

The chain recombines TRBV28 with TRBJ2-5, with 10 nucleotides matching TRBD2. The CDR3 contains 17 residues. V was pared by 3 bases and J by 4 bases, with 11 bases of the junction left unmatched. Per germline, CDR1 MDHEN and CDR2 SYDVKM. CDR3 region: CASSFVQLAGRGETQYF. DNA of the CDR3: TGTGCCAGCAGTTTCGTCCAACTAGCGGGAAGGGGAGAGACCCAGTACTTC.

The V call is TRBV4-2, the J call TRBJ1-1, with a weak D call TRBD1 (5 bases). The V and J ends lost 1 base and 0 bases respectively, with 12 bases between them. CDR3 length equals 16 residues. Germline V lookup: CDR1 LGHNA, CDR2 YNFKEQ. CDR3 in DNA: TGTGCCAGCAGCCAAGTTGGTGGGACGGTGAACACTGAAGCTTTCTTT. Protein sequence: CASSQVGGTVNTEAFF.

The chain recombines TRBV27 with TRBJ2-6, with TRBD1 matching 10 bases. Germline CDR1 and CDR2: MNHEY and SMNVEV (reference sequence). V trimming: 0 bases; J trimming: 0 bases; junction bases outside the gene matches: 8. The CDR3 consists of 20 residues. This chain's CDR3 is CASSLSTGTGVTSGANVLTF. CDR3 in DNA: TGTGCCAGCAGTTTATCTACCGGGACAGGGGTTACCTCTGGGGCCAACGTCCTGACTTTC.

The CDR3 sequence is CAIMRDPSSYEQYF. CDR3 coding DNA: TGTGCCATCATGAGGGACCCAAGCTCCTACGAGCAGTACTTC. The J gene is TRBJ2-7, the V gene TRBV10-3; D tentatively reads TRBD1 or TRBD2 (5 bases each). V was pared by 7 bases and J by 0 bases, with 13 bases between. Germline-derived CDR1 and CDR2 are ENHRY and SYGVKD. The CDR3 is made up of 14 amino acids.

This clonotype was observed many times. This chain uses TRBV29-1 with TRBJ2-7; perhaps TRBD2 as D (7 bases). Germline CDR1 reads SQVTM; CDR2 reads ANQGSEA. The CDR3 loop spans 14 amino acids. Trimming removed 6 bases from V and 3 bases from J, with 18 bases in between. CDR3 sequence: CSVVTGASGYEQYF. In DNA, the CDR3 is TGCAGCGTCGTTACGGGGGCTAGCGGCTACGAGCAGTACTTC.

This clonotype was detected only a few times. The chain is built from TRBV27 and TRBJ2-7; 10 nucleotides match TRBD2. The better agreement between TRBJ2-5 and the DNA end casts doubt on the J call. Germline CDR1 is MNHEY and CDR2 is SMNVEV (reference sequence). The CDR3 has 15 residues. The CDR3 loop is CASSRWLAGEETQYF. CDR3 DNA: TGTGCCAGCAGTCGCTGGCTAGCGGGAGAAGAGACCCAGTACTTC.

The chain is built from TRBV5-1 and TRBJ2-1; tentative D call: TRBD2 (5 bases). This CDR3 is built from 14 residues. Deletions cut 1 base from V and 15 bases from J, with 20 bases between. CDR1 is SGHRS, CDR2 YFSETQ, per germline. CDR3 coding DNA: TGCGCCAGCAGCTTGCCCAAATCCCCCAGCGGATGGTTCTTC. Protein: CASSLPKSPSGWFF. Supplemented by reference TRBV5-1 and TRBJ2-1, the full variable domain reads KAGVTQTPRYLIKTRGQQVTLSCSPISGHRSVSWYQQTPGQGLQFLFEYFSETQRNKGNFPGRFSGRQFSNSRSEMNVSTLELGDSALYLCASSLPKSPSGWFFGPGTRLTVL.